This TCR beta chain was sequenced in a study of T cell responses to AZD1222 COVID-19 vaccine. Study results and limitations: Nearly half of spike-specific TCRs reportedly target unmutated variant regions. Spike-specific TCR breadth and depth grew following two AZD1222 doses. Clonal diversity was possibly underestimated, and white British individuals and females predominated among donors. Only after the peak T cell response were repertoires sampled.

This table comes from immunoSEQ multiplex PCR, and its TCRdb copy is limited to in-frame clones, with some not included. The sample lists fewer than 130,000 clones, about 90% occurring once. Remarks on this clone: The antigen is not known.

V lost 0 bases and J lost 0; bases outside the gene matches: 3. From germline, CDR1 is MGHRA and CDR2 YSYEKL. This CDR3 spans 16 amino acids. V gene TRBV4-1 combines with J gene TRBJ2-7; 9 bases map to TRBD1. The sample consisted of peripheral blood, taken 28 days after the second AZD1222 dose. The receptor was isolated from an adult who received the AZD1222 COVID-19 vaccine. The CDR3 DNA reads TGCGCCAGCAGCCAAGACCGGACAGGGGACTCCTACGAGCAGTACTTC. The encoded protein is CASSQDRTGDSYEQYF.